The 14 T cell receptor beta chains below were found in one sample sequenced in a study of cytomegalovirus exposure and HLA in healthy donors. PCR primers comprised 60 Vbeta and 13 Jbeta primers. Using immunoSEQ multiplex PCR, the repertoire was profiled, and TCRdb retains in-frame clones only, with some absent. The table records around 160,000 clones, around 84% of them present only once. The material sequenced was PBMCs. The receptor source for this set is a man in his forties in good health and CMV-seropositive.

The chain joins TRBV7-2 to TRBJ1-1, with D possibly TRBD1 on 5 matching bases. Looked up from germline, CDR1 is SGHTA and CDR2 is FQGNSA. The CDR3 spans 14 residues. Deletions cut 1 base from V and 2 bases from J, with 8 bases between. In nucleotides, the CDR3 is TGTGCCAGCAGCTTAGGACAGTTTAACACTGAAGCTTTCTTT. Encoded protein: CASSLGQFNTEAFF.

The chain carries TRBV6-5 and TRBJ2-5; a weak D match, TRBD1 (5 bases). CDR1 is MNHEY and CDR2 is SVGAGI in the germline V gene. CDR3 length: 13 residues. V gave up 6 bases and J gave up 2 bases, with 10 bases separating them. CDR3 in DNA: TGTGCCAGCAGGGGGCCTTCTCAAGAGACCCAGTACTTC. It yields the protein CASRGPSQETQYF.

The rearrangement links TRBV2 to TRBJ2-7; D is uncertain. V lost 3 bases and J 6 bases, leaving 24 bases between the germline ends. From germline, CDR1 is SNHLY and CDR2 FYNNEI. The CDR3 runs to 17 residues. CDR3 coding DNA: TGTGCCAGCAGTGAGACCACGTTTTACAGCTCAATGCCCGAGCAGTACTTC. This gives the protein CASSETTFYSSMPEQYF.

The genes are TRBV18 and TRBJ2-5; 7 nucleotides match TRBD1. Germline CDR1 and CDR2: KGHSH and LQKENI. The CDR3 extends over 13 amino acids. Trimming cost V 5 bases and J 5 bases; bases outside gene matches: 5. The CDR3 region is CASSADRRETQYF. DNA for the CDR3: TGTGCCAGCTCAGCGGACAGGAGGGAGACCCAGTACTTC.

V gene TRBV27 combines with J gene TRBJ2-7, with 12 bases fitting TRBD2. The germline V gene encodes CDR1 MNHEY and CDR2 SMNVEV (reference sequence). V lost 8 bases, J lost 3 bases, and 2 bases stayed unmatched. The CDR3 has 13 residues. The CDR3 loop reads CASWGLAGYEQYF. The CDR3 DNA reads TGTGCCAGCTGGGGACTAGCGGGCTACGAGCAGTACTTC.

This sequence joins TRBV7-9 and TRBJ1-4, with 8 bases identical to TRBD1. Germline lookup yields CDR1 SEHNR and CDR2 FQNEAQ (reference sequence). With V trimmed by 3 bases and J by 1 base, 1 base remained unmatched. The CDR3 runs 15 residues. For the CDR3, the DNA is TGTGCCAGCAGCTTTACAGGGGGAACTAATGAAAAACTGTTTTTT. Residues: CASSFTGGTNEKLFF.

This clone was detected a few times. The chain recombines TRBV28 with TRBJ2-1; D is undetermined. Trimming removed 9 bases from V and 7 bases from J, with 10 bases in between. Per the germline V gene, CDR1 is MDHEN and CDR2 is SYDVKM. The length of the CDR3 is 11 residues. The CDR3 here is CASWRMNEQFF. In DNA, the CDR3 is TGTGCCAGTTGGAGAATGAATGAGCAGTTCTTC. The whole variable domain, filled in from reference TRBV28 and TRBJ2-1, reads DVKVTQSSRYLVKRTGEKVFLECVQDMDHENMFWYRQDPGLGLRLIYFSYDVKMKEKGDIPEGYSVSREKKERFSLILESASTNQTSMYLCASWRMNEQFFGPGTRLTVL.

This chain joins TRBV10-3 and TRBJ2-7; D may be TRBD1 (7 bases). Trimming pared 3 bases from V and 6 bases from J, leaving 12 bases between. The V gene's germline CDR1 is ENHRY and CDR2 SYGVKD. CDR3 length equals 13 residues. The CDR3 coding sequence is TGTGCCATCAGTGACGGCGGGACAGCCGAGCAGTACTTC. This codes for CAISDGGTAEQYF.

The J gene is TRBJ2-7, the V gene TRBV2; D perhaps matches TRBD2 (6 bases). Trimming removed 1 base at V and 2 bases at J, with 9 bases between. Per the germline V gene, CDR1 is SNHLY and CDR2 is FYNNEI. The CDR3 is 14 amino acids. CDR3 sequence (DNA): TGTGCCAGCAGTGAAGGGTCGGGGGCCTACGAGCAGTACTTC. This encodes CASSEGSGAYEQYF.

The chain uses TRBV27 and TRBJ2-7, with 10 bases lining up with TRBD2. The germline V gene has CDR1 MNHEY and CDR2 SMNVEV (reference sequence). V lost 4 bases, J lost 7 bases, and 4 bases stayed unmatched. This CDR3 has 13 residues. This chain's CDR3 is CASSWGLAWEQYF. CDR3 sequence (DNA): TGTGCCAGCAGTTGGGGACTAGCGTGGGAGCAGTACTTC.

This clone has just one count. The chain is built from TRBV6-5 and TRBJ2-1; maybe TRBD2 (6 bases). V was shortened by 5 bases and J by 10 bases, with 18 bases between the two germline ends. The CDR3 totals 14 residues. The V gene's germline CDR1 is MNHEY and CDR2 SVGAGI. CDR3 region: CASSRSGARGEQFF. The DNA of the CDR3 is TGTGCCAGCAGTCGAAGTGGCGCCCGGGGGGAGCAGTTCTTC.

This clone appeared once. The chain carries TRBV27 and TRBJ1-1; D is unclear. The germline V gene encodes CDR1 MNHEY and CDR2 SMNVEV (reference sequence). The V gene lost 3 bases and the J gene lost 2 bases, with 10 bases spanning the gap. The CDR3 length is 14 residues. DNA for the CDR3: TGTGCCAGCAGTTTGACCCGGACTAACACTGAAGCTTTCTTT. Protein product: CASSLTRTNTEAFF.

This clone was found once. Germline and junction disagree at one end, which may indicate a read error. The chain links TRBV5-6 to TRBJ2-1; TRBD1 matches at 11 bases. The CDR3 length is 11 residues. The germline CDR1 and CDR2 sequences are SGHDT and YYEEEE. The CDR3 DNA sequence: TGTGCCAGCAGCTTCCTGGGACAGGGGGTCTTC. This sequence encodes CASSFLGQGVF.

Here the CDR3 DNA reads TGTGCCAGCAGCCTGGGCGGGGATTACTACGAGCAGTACTTC. Translating it yields CASSLGGDYYEQYF. The chain carries TRBV5-6 and TRBJ2-7, with TRBD2 as a possible D gene (6 bases). This CDR3 has 14 amino acids. V dropped 4 bases and J dropped 3 bases, with 14 bases sitting between them. Germline V gene data show CDR1 as SGHDT and CDR2 as YYEEEE.